This T cell receptor beta chain was profiled in a study of T cells after yellow fever vaccination. The table lists this clonotype with a few counts. Mismatch with germline at one junction end may stem from a read error. TCR cDNA, made by 5'RACE template switching, carried an added universal primer site and UMIs. TCRdb independently ran MiXCR on the 5' RACE reads; one entry per CDR3 protein. This table holds some 420,000 distinct CDR3 sequences, around a sixth found once. In germline, CDR1 is DFQATT, CDR2 SNEGSKA (reference sequence). The CDR3 is 12 amino acids. This chain uses TRBV20-1 with TRBJ1-5; D is undetermined. Sample: PBMCs, taken before the yellow fever booster vaccination. The TCR originated in a man aged 18 to 29 who received the YFV17D yellow fever vaccine. This chain's CDR3 is CSPSPRNQPQHF. The CDR3 nucleotides read TGCAGTCCTAGCCCCAGAAATCAGCCCCAGCATTTT.